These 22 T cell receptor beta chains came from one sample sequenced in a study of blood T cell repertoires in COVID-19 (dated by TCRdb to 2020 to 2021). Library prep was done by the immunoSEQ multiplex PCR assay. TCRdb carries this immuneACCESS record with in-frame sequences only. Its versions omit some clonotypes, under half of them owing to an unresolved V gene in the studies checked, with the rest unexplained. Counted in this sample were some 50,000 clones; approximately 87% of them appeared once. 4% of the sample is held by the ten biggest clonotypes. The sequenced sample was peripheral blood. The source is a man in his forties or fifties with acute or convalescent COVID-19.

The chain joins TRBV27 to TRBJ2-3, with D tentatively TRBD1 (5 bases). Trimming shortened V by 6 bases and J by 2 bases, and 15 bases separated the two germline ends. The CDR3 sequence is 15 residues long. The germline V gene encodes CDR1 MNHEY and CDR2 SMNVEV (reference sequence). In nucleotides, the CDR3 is TGTGCCAGCAGCTCACACTTCAGGGCCACAGATACGCAGTATTTT. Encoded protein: CASSSHFRATDTQYF.

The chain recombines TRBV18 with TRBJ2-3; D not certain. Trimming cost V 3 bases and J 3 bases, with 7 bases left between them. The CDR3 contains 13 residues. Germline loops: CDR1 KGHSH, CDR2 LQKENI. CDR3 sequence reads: CASSPRQTDTQYF. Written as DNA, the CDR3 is TGTGCCAGCTCACCCAGGCAGACAGATACGCAGTATTTT.

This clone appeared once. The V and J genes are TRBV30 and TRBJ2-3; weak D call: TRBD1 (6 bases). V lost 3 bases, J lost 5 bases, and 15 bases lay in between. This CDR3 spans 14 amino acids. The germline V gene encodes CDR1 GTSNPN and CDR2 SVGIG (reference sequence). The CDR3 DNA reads TGTGCCTGGAGAACTGTAGGGGGAAGAGATACGCAGTATTTT. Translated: CAWRTVGGRDTQYF.

As DNA, the CDR3 is TGTGCCAGCAGCTACCAAACAGGGGGGAGCTATGGCTACACCTTC. The encoded protein is CASSYQTGGSYGYTF. The chain employs TRBV4-2 and TRBJ1-2; 8 nucleotides match TRBD1. CDR1 is LGHNA, CDR2 YNFKEQ, per germline. V trimming: 5 bases; J trimming: 4 bases; junction bases outside the gene matches: 9. CDR3 length: 15 residues.

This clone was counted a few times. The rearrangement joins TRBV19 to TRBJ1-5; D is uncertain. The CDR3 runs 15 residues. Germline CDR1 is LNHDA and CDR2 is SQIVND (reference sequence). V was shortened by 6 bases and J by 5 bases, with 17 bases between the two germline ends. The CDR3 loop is CASSAGQEPYQPQHF. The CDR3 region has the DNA TGTGCCAGTAGCGCGGGTCAGGAGCCCTATCAGCCCCAGCATTTT.

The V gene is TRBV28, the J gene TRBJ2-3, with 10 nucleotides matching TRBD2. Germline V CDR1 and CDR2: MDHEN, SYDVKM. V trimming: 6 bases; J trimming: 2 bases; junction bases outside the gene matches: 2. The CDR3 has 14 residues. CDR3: CASSTSGTTDTQYF. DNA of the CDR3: TGTGCCAGCAGCACTAGCGGGACCACAGATACGCAGTATTTT.

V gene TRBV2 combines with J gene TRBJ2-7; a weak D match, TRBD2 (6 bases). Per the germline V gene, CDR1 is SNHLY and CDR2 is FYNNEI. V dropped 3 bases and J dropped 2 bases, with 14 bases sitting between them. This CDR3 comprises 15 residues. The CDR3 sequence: CASSDQRGLAYEQYF. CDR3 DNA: TGTGCCAGCAGTGATCAACGGGGACTTGCCTACGAGCAGTACTTC.

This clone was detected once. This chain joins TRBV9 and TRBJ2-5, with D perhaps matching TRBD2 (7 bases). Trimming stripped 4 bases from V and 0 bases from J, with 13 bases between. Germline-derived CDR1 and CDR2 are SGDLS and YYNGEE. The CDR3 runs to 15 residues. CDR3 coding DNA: TGTGCCAGCAGCCTAGGGGGGGGGCACCAAGAGACCCAGTACTTC. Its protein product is CASSLGGGHQETQYF.

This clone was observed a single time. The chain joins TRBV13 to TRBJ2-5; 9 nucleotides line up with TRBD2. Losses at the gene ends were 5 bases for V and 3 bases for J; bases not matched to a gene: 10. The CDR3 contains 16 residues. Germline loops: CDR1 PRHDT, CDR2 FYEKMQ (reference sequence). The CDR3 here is CASSPRIAGAEETQYF. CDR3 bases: TGTGCCAGCAGCCCCCGTATAGCGGGGGCCGAAGAGACCCAGTACTTC.

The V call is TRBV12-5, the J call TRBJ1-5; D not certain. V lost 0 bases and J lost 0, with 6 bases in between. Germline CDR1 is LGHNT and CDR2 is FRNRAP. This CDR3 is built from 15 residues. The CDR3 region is CASGLVQYSNQPQHF. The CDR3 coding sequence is TGTGCTAGTGGTTTGGTACAATATAGCAATCAGCCCCAGCATTTT.

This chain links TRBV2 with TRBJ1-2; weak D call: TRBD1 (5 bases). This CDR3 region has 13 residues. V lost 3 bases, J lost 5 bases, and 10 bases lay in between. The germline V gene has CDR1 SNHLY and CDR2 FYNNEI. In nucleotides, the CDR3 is TGTGCCAGCAGTGACTTGGGGCTTTATGGCTACACCTTC. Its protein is CASSDLGLYGYTF.

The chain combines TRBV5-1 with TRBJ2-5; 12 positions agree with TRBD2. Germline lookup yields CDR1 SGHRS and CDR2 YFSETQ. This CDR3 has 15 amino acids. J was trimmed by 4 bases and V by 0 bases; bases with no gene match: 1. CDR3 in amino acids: CASSLGLAGVETQYF. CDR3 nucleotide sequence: TGCGCCAGCAGCTTGGGACTAGCGGGAGTAGAGACCCAGTACTTC.

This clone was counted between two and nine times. CDR3 in DNA: TGTGCCAGCAGCTCTGGACAGGGGAGAGCCAAAAACATTCAGTACTTC. It encodes CASSSGQGRAKNIQYF. This sequence joins TRBV27 and TRBJ2-4, with TRBD1 matching over 9 bases. CDR1 and CDR2 (germline): MNHEY, SMNVEV (reference sequence). The CDR3 spans 16 residues. Trimming cost V 6 bases and J 0 bases; bases outside gene matches: 6.

The DNA for the CDR3 is TGTGCCAGCAGCGCGGGCTCTTCCAATTCACCCCTCCACTTT. It specifies CASSAGSSNSPLHF. This sequence joins TRBV5-4 and TRBJ1-6; D ambiguous. The CDR3 has 14 residues. From germline, CDR1 is SGHNT and CDR2 YYREEE (reference sequence). V lost 4 bases to trimming and J lost 7 bases, with 12 bases between them.

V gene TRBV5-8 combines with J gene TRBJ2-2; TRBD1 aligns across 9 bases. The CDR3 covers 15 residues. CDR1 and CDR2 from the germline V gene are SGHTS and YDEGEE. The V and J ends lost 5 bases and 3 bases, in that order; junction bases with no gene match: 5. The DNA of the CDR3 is TGTGCCAGCAGGAGGGGACAGGGAGACACCGGGGAGCTGTTTTTT. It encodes CASRRGQGDTGELFF.

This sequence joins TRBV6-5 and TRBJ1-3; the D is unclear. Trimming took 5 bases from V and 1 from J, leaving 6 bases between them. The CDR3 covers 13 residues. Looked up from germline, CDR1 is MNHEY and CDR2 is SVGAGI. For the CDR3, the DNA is TGTGCCAGCAGTCTTATGTCTGGAAACACCATATATTTT. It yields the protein CASSLMSGNTIYF.

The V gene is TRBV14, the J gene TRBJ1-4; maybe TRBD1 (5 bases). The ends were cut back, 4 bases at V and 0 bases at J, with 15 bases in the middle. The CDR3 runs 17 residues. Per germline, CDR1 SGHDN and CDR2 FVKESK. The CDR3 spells CASSRSFWGATNEKLFF. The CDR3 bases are TGTGCCAGCAGCCGGTCATTTTGGGGGGCAACTAATGAAAAACTGTTTTTT.

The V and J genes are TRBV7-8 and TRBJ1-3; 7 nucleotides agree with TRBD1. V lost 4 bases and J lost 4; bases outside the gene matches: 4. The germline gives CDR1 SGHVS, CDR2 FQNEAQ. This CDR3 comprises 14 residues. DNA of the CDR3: TGTGCCAGCAGCTCCCAGGGACAGGGAAACACCATATATTTT. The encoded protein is CASSSQGQGNTIYF.

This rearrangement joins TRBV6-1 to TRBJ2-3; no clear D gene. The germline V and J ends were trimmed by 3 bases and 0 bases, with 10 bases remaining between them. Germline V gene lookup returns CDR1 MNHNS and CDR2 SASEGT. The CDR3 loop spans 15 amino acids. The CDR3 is CASSEFPPSTDTQYF. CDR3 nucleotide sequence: TGTGCCAGCAGTGAGTTTCCTCCTAGCACAGATACGCAGTATTTT.

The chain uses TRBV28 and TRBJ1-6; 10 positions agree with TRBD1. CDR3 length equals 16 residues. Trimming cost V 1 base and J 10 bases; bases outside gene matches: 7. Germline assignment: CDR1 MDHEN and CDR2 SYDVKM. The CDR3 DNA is TGTGCCAGCAGTTTATCCATGACAGGGGGCAACTCACCCCTCCACTTT. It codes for CASSLSMTGGNSPLHF.

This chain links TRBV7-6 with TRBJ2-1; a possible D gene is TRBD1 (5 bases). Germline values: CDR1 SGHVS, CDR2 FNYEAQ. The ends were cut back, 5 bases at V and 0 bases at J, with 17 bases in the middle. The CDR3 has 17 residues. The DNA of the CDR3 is TGTGCCAGCAGCACTTTTCAGGGCCCCGCCTCCTACAATGAGCAGTTCTTC. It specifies CASSTFQGPASYNEQFF. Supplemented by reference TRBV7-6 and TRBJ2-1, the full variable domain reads GAGVSQSPRYKVTKRGQDVALRCDPISGHVSLYWYRQALGQGPEFLTYFNYEAQQDKSGLPNDRFSAERPEGSISTLTIQRTEQRDSAMYRCASSTFQGPASYNEQFFGPGTRLTVL.

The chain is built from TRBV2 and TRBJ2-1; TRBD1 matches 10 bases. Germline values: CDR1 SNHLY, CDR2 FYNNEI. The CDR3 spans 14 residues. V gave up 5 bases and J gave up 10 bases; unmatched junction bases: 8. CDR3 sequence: CASSIPTGGREQFF. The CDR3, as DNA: TGTGCCAGCAGTATCCCGACAGGGGGCAGAGAGCAGTTCTTC.